In this sample, the clone carrying this T cell receptor (beta chain) turned up a few times. The sample belongs to a study of blood T cell repertoires in COVID-19. Study details: From T cells, B-cell-depleted T cells, or PBMCs came the material, which was cDNA or gDNA.

This CDR3 has 16 residues. V shed 5 bases, J shed 10 bases, and the junction held 14 bases outside the gene matches. Germline CDR1 and CDR2: SGHAT and FQNNGV. Participant ages covered about 18 to 89 years across about two dozen US areas. Assignment of participants to cohorts was predicated upon participant-reported clinical history. Original processing methods: Counts of nucleated cells, estimated from reference gene primer amplification, were obtained. The protocol was immunoSEQ multiplex PCR, while the TCRdb copy is restricted to in-frame clones and leaves out a portion. V, J and clone size are taken as reported in that table, and D and trimming were inferred from the DNA itself. This table holds some 250,000 clones, more than 75% found once.

The chain carries TRBV11-2 and TRBJ1-6; 7 nucleotides agree with TRBD1. The sequence was obtained from a woman between 40 and 50 years old with acute COVID-19. The sample was PBMCs or T cells enriched from blood (not recorded which). This chain's CDR3 is CASSIPSGQVGSPLHF. Here the CDR3 DNA reads TGTGCCAGCAGCATTCCCTCCGGACAGGTTGGGTCACCCCTCCACTTT.